Below, 27 T cell receptor beta chains from the same sample are listed, as sequenced in a study of CD8 T cells in Susac syndrome. Random hexamers served to reverse transcribe roughly 0.5 to 1 ug RNA. One entry per CDR3 protein, called by TCRdb with MiXCR from the immunoSEQ multiplex PCR reads. The sample has fewer than 150,000 distinct CDR3 sequences; approximately 93% are singletons. The sample taken for sequencing was CD4+ T cells from PBMCs. Receptor source: a human donor with multiple sclerosis.

The chain has TRBV9 and TRBJ1-2; 9 nucleotides align to TRBD1. This CDR3 is 13 amino acids long. Germline trimming cut 0 bases from V and 6 bases from J; bases unmatched to any gene: 0. Germline V gene sequence: CDR1 SGDLS, CDR2 YYNGEE. This CDR3 reads CASSVDRGHGYTF. The CDR3 nucleotides read TGTGCCAGCAGCGTAGACAGGGGGCATGGCTACACCTTC.

The CDR3 reads CASSGGKGGSSYEQYF. In nucleotides, the CDR3 is TGTGCCAGCAGCGGGGGGAAAGGCGGAAGCTCCTACGAGCAGTACTTC. V is TRBV9 and J is TRBJ2-7; D may correspond to TRBD1 or TRBD2 (5 bases each). Trimming cost V 3 bases and J 0 bases, with 16 bases left between them. Germline CDR1 SGDLS, CDR2 YYNGEE. The CDR3 has 16 amino acids.

The chain joins TRBV20-1 to TRBJ1-2, with D perhaps matching TRBD1 (5 bases). The CDR3 runs to 16 residues. Trimming took off 0 bases at V and 1 base at J, with 15 bases between the two ends. CDR1 is DFQATT and CDR2 is SNEGSKA in the germline V gene (reference sequence). CDR3 nucleotides: TGCAGTGCTAGAGACCGAAAGACAGCCAGTAACTATGGCTACACCTTC. Its translation is CSARDRKTASNYGYTF.

The rearrangement uses TRBV2 and TRBJ1-6; possibly TRBD1 for D (6 bases). The V gene lost 3 bases and the J gene lost 8 bases, with 11 bases spanning the gap. CDR1 SNHLY and CDR2 FYNNEI come from the germline V gene. The CDR3 loop spans 14 amino acids. CDR3 coding DNA: TGTGCCAGCAGTGATAGGGGGGGGTATTCACCCCTCCACTTT. Its protein is CASSDRGGYSPLHF.

The genes are TRBV7-2 and TRBJ2-7; D remains ambiguous. The CDR3 totals 16 residues. V gave up 4 bases and J gave up 3 bases, with 19 bases separating them. Per the germline V gene, CDR1 is SGHTA and CDR2 is FQGNSA. In DNA form, the CDR3 reads TGTGCCAGCAGCTCCTCAAGACCCGATGGGCACTACGAGCAGTACTTC. It codes for CASSSSRPDGHYEQYF.

This clonotype was observed a single time. The chain couples TRBV4-2 to TRBJ2-5, with a tentative D call TRBD1 (5 bases). The length of the CDR3 is 15 residues. V was cut by 1 base and J by 4 bases, with 13 bases left in between. CDR1 and CDR2 from the germline V gene are LGHNA and YNFKEQ. The CDR3 DNA follows: TGTGCCAGCAGCCAAGGCCTGGGAACAGGAGAGACCCAGTACTTC. Its translation: CASSQGLGTGETQYF.

V gene TRBV19 combines with J gene TRBJ2-7; D remains ambiguous. Per germline, CDR1 LNHDA and CDR2 SQIVND (reference sequence). CDR3 length: 13 residues. Between the trimmed V and J ends, which lost 6 bases and 0 bases, there was a span of 9 bases. The CDR3 region is CASRLAGSYEQYF. CDR3 DNA sequence: TGTGCCAGTAGACTCGCAGGCTCCTACGAGCAGTACTTC. Full variable domain (remainder filled in from reference TRBV19 and TRBJ2-7): DGGITQSPKYLFRKEGQNVTLSCEQNLNHDAMYWYRQDPGQGLRLIYYSQIVNDFQKGDIAEGYSVSREKKESFPLTVTSAQKNPTAFYLCASRLAGSYEQYFGPGTRLTVT.

J is TRBJ2-6 and V is TRBV19; D is unresolved. The CDR3 covers 16 residues. V lost 3 bases, J lost 1 base, and 10 bases lay in between. The germline V gene encodes CDR1 LNHDA and CDR2 SQIVND (reference sequence). In DNA, the CDR3 is TGTGCCAGTAGTATGGCAGCTGCGTCTGGGGCCAACGTCCTGACTTTC. Translating gives CASSMAAASGANVLTF.

The CDR3 DNA reads TGTGCCAGCAGTGAAGCGGCACGGGGGTGGGCCCGCTATGGCTACACCTTC. Translated, it gives CASSEAARGWARYGYTF. This chain links TRBV6-1 with TRBJ1-2; TRBD1 might be the D (5 bases). CDR3 length: 17 amino acids. Germline V gene data show CDR1 as MNHNS and CDR2 as SASEGT. V was clipped by 0 bases and J by 4 bases, with 18 bases between them.

This rearrangement joins TRBV18 to TRBJ2-1; a weak D match, TRBD1 (6 bases). From germline, CDR1 is KGHSH and CDR2 LQKENI. There are 17 residues in the CDR3. V shed 3 bases and J shed 0 bases, with 15 bases lying between them. CDR3 nucleotide sequence: TGTGCCAGCTCACCTAACCGGGACATAAACTCCTACAATGAGCAGTTCTTC. Translated, it gives CASSPNRDINSYNEQFF.

The chain combines TRBV19 with TRBJ2-2; D is uncertain. V was cut by 4 bases and J by 2 bases, with 8 bases left in between. The CDR3 is made up of 14 amino acids. Germline V gene sequence: CDR1 LNHDA, CDR2 SQIVND (reference sequence). The CDR3 sequence: CASSTQINTGELFF. The CDR3 DNA reads as TGTGCCAGTAGTACCCAAATTAACACCGGGGAGCTGTTTTTT.

The chain carries TRBV7-9 and TRBJ2-2; the D gene is possibly TRBD1 (6 bases). This CDR3 comprises 13 residues. CDR1 and CDR2 from the germline V gene are SEHNR and FQNEAQ (reference sequence). V lost 8 bases and J lost 7, with 14 bases in between. In DNA form, the CDR3 reads TGTGCCAGCCGGGCAGGGGCCAACGGGGAGCTGTTTTTT. Protein: CASRAGANGELFF.

V gene TRBV6-2 or TRBV6-3 combines with J gene TRBJ2-1, with 15 bases lining up with TRBD2. CDR1 is MNHEY and CDR2 is SVGEGT in the germline V gene. Losses at the gene ends were 4 bases for V and 9 bases for J; bases not matched to a gene: 4. This CDR3 region has 15 residues. The CDR3 DNA sequence: TGTGCCAGCAGTTTCGGACTAGCGGGGGGGGCTGAGCAGTTCTTC. This encodes CASSFGLAGGAEQFF.

The chain joins TRBV4-3 to TRBJ2-1, with D possibly TRBD2 on 6 matching bases. Between the trimmed V and J ends, which lost 4 bases and 0 bases, there was a span of 16 bases. CDR1 is LGHNA, CDR2 YSLEER, per germline. The CDR3 is made up of 17 amino acids. CDR3 loop: CASSLRGGLSSYNEQFF. CDR3 in DNA: TGCGCCAGCAGCCTTCGGGGAGGACTTAGCTCCTACAATGAGCAGTTCTTC.

The J gene is TRBJ1-1, the V gene TRBV29-1; 7 bases are shared with TRBD1. The germline CDR1 and CDR2 sequences are SQVTM and ANQGSEA. With V trimmed by 7 bases and J by 4 bases, 3 bases remained unmatched. This CDR3 region has 11 residues. CDR3 sequence: CSAHRGTEAFF. The DNA for the CDR3 is TGCAGCGCGCACAGGGGCACTGAAGCTTTCTTT. The full variable domain, with the rest looked up from reference TRBV29-1 and TRBJ1-1, is SAVISQKPSRDICQRGTSLTIQCQVDSQVTMMFWYRQQPGQSLTLIATANQGSEATYESGFVIDKFPISRPNLTFSTLTVSNMSPEDSSIYLCSAHRGTEAFFGQGTRLTVV.

The count of this clonotype is one. The V gene is TRBV7-8, the J gene TRBJ1-4, with D possibly TRBD1 on 5 matching bases. The germline gives CDR1 SGHVS, CDR2 FQNEAQ. Trimming removed 5 bases at V and 0 bases at J, with 10 bases between. The CDR3 totals 15 residues. The CDR3 spells CASSNRQSTNEKLFF. For the CDR3, the DNA is TGTGCCAGCAGCAACCGACAGTCAACTAATGAAAAACTGTTTTTT.

In its sample, this clonotype was seen a few times. This chain connects TRBV13 to TRBJ1-2; the match to TRBD1 covers 8 bases. Trimming at V came to 5 bases and at J to 2 bases, leaving 7 bases not matched to a gene. The CDR3 covers 15 residues. Germline values: CDR1 PRHDT, CDR2 FYEKMQ (reference sequence). This chain's CDR3 is CASSLRQGANYGYTF. The CDR3 DNA reads as TGTGCCAGCAGCCTTAGGCAGGGGGCGAACTATGGCTACACCTTC.

The chain links TRBV4-2 to TRBJ2-2; D tentatively fits TRBD1 or TRBD2 (5 bases each). Between the trimmed V and J ends, which lost 1 base and 4 bases, there was a span of 13 bases. Germline assignment: CDR1 LGHNA and CDR2 YNFKEQ. The CDR3 has 16 residues. The CDR3 sequence is CASSQVEGLGTGELFF. The CDR3 DNA follows: TGTGCCAGCAGCCAAGTAGAGGGGCTGGGCACCGGGGAGCTGTTTTTT.

The J gene is TRBJ1-1, the V gene TRBV5-1; no firm D call. This CDR3 spans 14 amino acids. CDR1 is SGHRS, CDR2 YFSETQ, per germline. V lost 1 base to trimming and J lost 1 base, with 8 bases between them. CDR3 amino acids: CASSLTLQNTEAFF. Here the CDR3 DNA reads TGCGCCAGCAGCTTGACACTCCAGAACACTGAAGCTTTCTTT.

The chain uses TRBV15 and TRBJ2-7, with D possibly TRBD1 on 6 matching bases. Trimming removed 0 bases from V and 0 bases from J, with 15 bases in between. In germline, CDR1 is LNHNV, CDR2 YYDKDF (reference sequence). The CDR3 has 17 amino acids. CDR3 in DNA: TGTGCCACCAGCAGAGATCCGACGGGACACCTCTCCTACGAGCAGTACTTC. Protein product: CATSRDPTGHLSYEQYF.

The V call is TRBV3-1, the J call TRBJ2-1; 10 bases align to TRBD2. The CDR3 spans 16 residues. With 0 bases clipped from V and 8 bases from J, the junction kept 7 bases outside the gene matches. Germline CDR1 and CDR2: LGHDT and YNNKEL (reference sequence). For the CDR3, the DNA is TGTGCCAGCAGCCAAGATGAAGCGGGGGGGCCGGATGAGCAGTTCTTC. Protein sequence: CASSQDEAGGPDEQFF.

The chain carries TRBV12-3 or TRBV12-4 and TRBJ1-3; D gene unclear. The V end lost 3 bases, the J end lost 1 base, and 7 bases lay between the germline ends. The CDR3 consists of 14 residues. CDR3 nucleotide sequence: TGTGCCAGCAGTTTCTATCGTTCTGGAAACACCATATATTTT. Its translation is CASSFYRSGNTIYF.

CDR3 sequence (DNA): TGTGCCAGTAGTATGCGGCGACAATTCTCTGCCGGCTACACCTTC. Translation: CASSMRRQFSAGYTF. The chain employs TRBV19 and TRBJ1-2; D remains unclear. CDR1 LNHDA and CDR2 SQIVND come from the germline V gene (reference sequence). The V end lost 3 bases, the J end lost 8 bases, and 19 bases lay between the germline ends. The CDR3 is 15 residues long.

The chain carries TRBV7-9 and TRBJ2-7; no clear D gene. Trimming pared 5 bases from V and 4 bases from J, leaving 12 bases between. This CDR3 has 13 residues. CDR1 is SEHNR, CDR2 FQNEAQ, per germline (reference sequence). In DNA, the CDR3 is TGTGCCAGCAGCCTAGTGACGCTGTACGAGCAGTACTTC. This codes for CASSLVTLYEQYF.

A single count supports this clonotype. The rearrangement links TRBV20-1 to TRBJ1-1, with D perhaps TRBD1 (6 bases). The V gene lost 0 bases and the J gene lost 3 bases, with 14 bases spanning the gap. Germline V CDR1 and CDR2: DFQATT, SNEGSKA (reference sequence). The CDR3 has 15 amino acids. CDR3 nucleotide sequence: TGCAGTGCTAGAGACCAACGGAGGGGGGACACTGAAGCTTTCTTT. It is translated as CSARDQRRGDTEAFF.

This chain uses TRBV7-9 with TRBJ1-2; maybe TRBD1 (5 bases). V was shortened by 0 bases and J by 5 bases, with 22 bases between the two germline ends. The germline CDR1 and CDR2 sequences are SEHNR and FQNEAQ (reference sequence). CDR3 length equals 18 residues. Here the CDR3 reads CASSLAPTGRGEGYGYTF. DNA of the CDR3: TGTGCCAGCAGCTTAGCCCCAACTGGGAGGGGAGAGGGATATGGCTACACCTTC.

V usage is TRBV13 and J usage is TRBJ2-1, with D possibly being TRBD1 (6 bases). Trimming removed 0 bases from V and 4 bases from J, with 10 bases in between. The CDR3 totals 15 residues. Germline assignment: CDR1 PRHDT and CDR2 FYEKMQ (reference sequence). The CDR3 loop is CASSLGGTRYNEQFF. The CDR3 region has the DNA TGTGCCAGCAGCTTAGGGGGGACACGATACAATGAGCAGTTCTTC.